Listed below are T cell receptor beta chains from one sample, sequenced in a study of blood T cells in healthy people across ages. TCRdb fed the 5' RACE reads into MiXCR, producing one record per CDR3 protein. The repertoire holds around 900,000 distinct CDR3 sequences, with about 51% as singletons. The specimen was blood. These receptor sequences come from a woman between 55 and 75 years old in good health. Both conserved end residues are part of each CDR3. The order of the fields is V gene, clone size, J gene, D gene, CDR3 DNA, CDR3 protein. D genes are given only for firm matches. Some rows mark clone size as missing; the rest say once, few, many or name a class of expanded clone.

TRBV20-1	few	TRBJ2-1	TRBD2	TGCAGTGCTAGGATTCCGGGACTAGCGGGAAGATTATCGTTCTTC	CSARIPGLAGRLSFF
TRBV7-2	NA	TRBJ2-5	TRBD2	TGTGCCAGCAGCTTAGCCACTAGCGGGAGGACTCAAGAGACCCAGTACTTC	CASSLATSGRTQETQYF
TRBV12-3/TRBV12-4	many	TRBJ2-1	TRBD2	TGTGCCAGCCAATCGGGGGGAGCGGGAGTCAGAGGTAATGAGCAGTTCTTC	CASQSGGAGVRGNEQFF
TRBV29-1	NA	TRBJ2-5	TRBD2	TGCAGCGTTGGACAGACTAGCGGGAGCACCCAGTACTTC	CSVGQTSGSTQYF
TRBV7-9	NA	TRBJ2-5	NA	TGTGCCAGCAGCTTGTCTCACCAAGAGACCCAGTACTTT	CASSLSHQETQYF
TRBV28	few	TRBJ2-7	TRBD2	TGTGCCAGCAGCTTTGGACTAGCGACCTACGAGCAGTACTTC	CASSFGLATYEQYF
TRBV28	NA	TRBJ2-3	NA	TGTGCCAGCAGTTTACGGACGAATACGCAGTATTTT	CASSLRTNTQYF
TRBV11-2	NA	TRBJ2-7	NA	TGTGCCAGCAGCTTGAAATCGGGACGGATCTACGAGCAGTACTTC	CASSLKSGRIYEQYF
TRBV28	few	TRBJ2-7	NA	TGTGCCAGCAGTTTAAAAGCAGCTCTCTACGAGCAGTACTTC	CASSLKAALYEQYF
TRBV15	NA	TRBJ2-5	TRBD2	TGTGCCACCAGTATGAGCGGGAGAGAGTACAATGAGCAGTACTTC	CATSMSGREYNEQYF
TRBV20-1	NA	TRBJ2-1	TRBD2	TGCAGTGCTAGAGATCCGGGACTAGCGGGATTTAACAATGAGCAGTTCTTC	CSARDPGLAGFNNEQFF
TRBV20-1	NA	TRBJ2-4	TRBD2	TGCAGTGCTAAGCCGGGGGGTCGTTTTCAGTACTTC	CSAKPGGRFQYF
TRBV7-2	few	TRBJ2-7	NA	TGTGCCAGCAGCTTAGTTGTAACCTCCTACGAGCAGTACTTC	CASSLVVTSYEQYF
TRBV10-3	NA	TRBJ2-5	NA	TGTGCCATCAGTGAGTCGAGTCCAGCTGAAGAGACCCAGTACTTC	CAISESSPAEETQYF
TRBV20-1	NA	TRBJ2-1	NA	TGCAGTGCGGCAGAATTAAATGAGCAGTTCTTC	CSAAELNEQFF
TRBV7-3	NA	TRBJ2-3	TRBD1	TGTGCCAGCAGCTTAGACATTAGGGACAGTAGCACAGATACGCAGTATTTT	CASSLDIRDSSTDTQYF
TRBV6-5	NA	TRBJ1-2	TRBD1	TGTGCCAGCAGCCGGGGACAGGGCCTCTATGGCTACACCTTC	CASSRGQGLYGYTF
TRBV25-1	few	TRBJ2-7	NA	TGTGCCAGCAGTGAACTAGCCCCCAATGAGCAGTACTTC	CASSELAPNEQYF
TRBV12-3/TRBV12-4	NA	TRBJ1-3	NA	TGTGCCAGCAAGGTCTCATACGGAAACACCATATATTTT	CASKVSYGNTIYF
TRBV12-3/TRBV12-4	NA	TRBJ1-1	NA	TGTGCCAGCAGTTTGTTGAGGACCCTGGAAGCTTTCTTT	CASSLLRTLEAFF
TRBV6-5	NA	TRBJ2-1	NA	TGTGCCAGCAGTTTTCGGGGGACCTTCGATGAGCAGTTCTTC	CASSFRGTFDEQFF
TRBV15	NA	TRBJ1-4	NA	TGTGCCACCAGCAGGGGTAATGAAAAACTGTTTTTT	CATSRGNEKLFF
TRBV6-5	NA	TRBJ2-2	TRBD1	TGTGCCAGCAGCCCCGGGACAGGGATCCCCGGGGAGCTGTTTTTT	CASSPGTGIPGELFF
TRBV12-3/TRBV12-4	few	TRBJ2-1	NA	TGTGCCAGCAGTTTTTCCGCTAGGAATCAGTTCTTC	CASSFSARNQFF
TRBV10-1	NA	TRBJ2-1	NA	TGCGCCAGCAGCCAGAGCGGGTACAACGAGCAGTTCTTC	CASSQSGYNEQFF
TRBV3-1	NA	TRBJ2-1	TRBD2	TGTGCCAGCAGCCATTTAGCGGGTTCTGTCAATGAGCAGTTCTTC	CASSHLAGSVNEQFF
TRBV29-1	NA	TRBJ2-5	TRBD1	TGCAGCTGCCCAGGGACAGGGAAAGAGACCCAGTACTTC	CSCPGTGKETQYF
TRBV19	few	TRBJ2-2	NA	TGTGCCAGTAGCGGGACGGCCCACGACACCGGGGAGCTGTTTTTT	CASSGTAHDTGELFF
TRBV7-2	NA	TRBJ2-2	TRBD2	TGTGCCAGCGGCTTATTCCCCTCCGGGAGGGTCGGGACCGGGGAGCTGTTTTTT	CASGLFPSGRVGTGELFF
TRBV20-1	few	TRBJ2-7	TRBD1	TGCAGTGCTAGCGGACAGGGTTTCTACGAGCAGTACTTC	CSASGQGFYEQYF
TRBV10-3	NA	TRBJ2-7	NA	TGTGCCATCAGTGAGTCTGACTCACCACCCTACAATGAGCAGTACTTC	CAISESDSPPYNEQYF
TRBV20-1	few	TRBJ2-7	TRBD2	TGCAGTGCTAGAGATTACCGGGACTACCAGCAGTACTTC	CSARDYRDYQQYF
TRBV20-1	few	TRBJ2-7	NA	TGCAGTGCTAGAGGTAGACAGGACTCCCTTCGTTTCTACGAGCAGTACTTC	CSARGRQDSLRFYEQYF
TRBV20-1	NA	TRBJ2-7	NA	TGCAGTGCTAGAGATTTAGGGCATGAGACAGACCTCTACGAGCAGTACTTC	CSARDLGHETDLYEQYF
TRBV20-1	NA	TRBJ2-3	TRBD1	TGCAGCTGGACAGGAAGCACAGATACGCAGTATTTT	CSWTGSTDTQYF
TRBV12-3/TRBV12-4	NA	TRBJ1-4	TRBD1	TGTGCCAGCAGTTTCCAAGGACAGGGGGCCGGGAAACTGTTTTTT	CASSFQGQGAGKLFF
TRBV4-2	few	TRBJ2-3	TRBD2	TGTGCCAGCAGCCAAGATCGCGGGACTAGCGGGAGGGCAGATACGCAGTATTTT	CASSQDRGTSGRADTQYF
TRBV3-1	NA	TRBJ2-2	NA	TGTGCCAGCCAGTCCGGTGGGACCGGGGAGCTGTTTTTT	CASQSGGTGELFF
TRBV20-1	NA	TRBJ2-7	NA	TGCAGTGCTGGAGACGGCCGGTCGAATCCCTACGAGCAGTACTTC	CSAGDGRSNPYEQYF
TRBV14	few	TRBJ2-3	NA	TGTGCCAGCAGCCCCAGGCGAGTAGCGGTTAGTACAGATACGCAGTATTTT	CASSPRRVAVSTDTQYF
TRBV12-3/TRBV12-4	many	TRBJ1-2	NA	TGTGCCAGCAGGTCCCAGGCCTCGGCTTATGGCTACACCTTC	CASRSQASAYGYTF
TRBV10-3	few	TRBJ1-4	NA	TGTGCCATCAGTGAGTCGCCAACTAGCGGAGGCGAAAAACTGTTTTTT	CAISESPTSGGEKLFF
TRBV3-1	NA	TRBJ1-2	NA	TGTGCCAGCAGCCCAACGGCCGGAAATAACTATGGCTACACCTTC	CASSPTAGNNYGYTF
TRBV5-5	few	TRBJ2-5	TRBD2	TGTGCCAGCAGCAAGACTAGCAACCCCGCCGAGGAGCAGTACTTC	CASSKTSNPAEEQYF
TRBV5-5	few	TRBJ2-5	NA	TGTGCCAGCAGCACAGCCCCCAGTCGGGGGTACCAAGAGACCCAGTACTTC	CASSTAPSRGYQETQYF
TRBV28	NA	TRBJ2-7	NA	TGTGCCAGCAGTTCAGCAGGGATTCCCTACGAGCAGTACTTC	CASSSAGIPYEQYF
TRBV28	NA	TRBJ1-2	NA	TGTGCCAGCAGTTTCTCGGTACTACAGGGAAGGCATGGCTACACCTTC	CASSFSVLQGRHGYTF
TRBV2	NA	TRBJ2-3	NA	TGTGCCAGCAGTGAAGAGTGGGGAAGCGGAGGTACAGATACGCAGTATTTT	CASSEEWGSGGTDTQYF